The rows below give T cell receptor beta chains drawn from one sample of a study of blood T cells in healthy people across ages. TCRdb re-analysed the 5' RACE reads in MiXCR, keeping a single row per CDR3 protein. The sample records 1.5 million to 2 million distinct CDR3 sequences, roughly 50% being singletons. Sequencing was carried out using blood. Receptors originate from a woman aged 35 to 49 in good health. The CDR3 runs from the conserved cysteine through the conserved F or W. D genes are given only for firm matches.

cdr3_aa	v_call	d_call	j_call
CASSSQPGGTQYF	TRBV7-3	-	TRBJ2-3
CASSYPRGAGLYEQYF	TRBV6-6	-	TRBJ2-7
CASSGLGVAGTQYF	TRBV6-5	-	TRBJ2-5
CASSPGSREGEQYF	TRBV5-1	TRBD2	TRBJ2-7
CASSPGQGPADTQYF	TRBV7-6	TRBD1	TRBJ2-3
CASSETSANTEAFF	TRBV9	-	TRBJ1-1
CASSPLKDSPLHF	TRBV7-9	-	TRBJ1-6
CASSLEGSSGEGDTQYF	TRBV7-2	TRBD2	TRBJ2-3
CASSRPSGTQYF	TRBV7-3	TRBD2	TRBJ2-3
CASSLGGGRADYNQPQHF	TRBV7-9	-	TRBJ1-5